This T cell receptor beta chain was sequenced in a study of blood T cell repertoires in COVID-19. Whole-study context: Collection of acute and convalescent COVID-19 samples took place in the United States, Italy and Spain. T cells, B-cell-depleted T cells, or PBMCs provided the cDNA or gDNA that served as material.

Assay: immunoSEQ multiplex PCR; the TCRdb copy retains only in-frame clones and omits some. The repertoire has approximately 530,000 clones, around nine tenths of them found once; the top ten carry under 8.5%. The sample was peripheral blood. The TCR was taken from a woman aged 50 to 60 with COVID-19, enrolled during active disease.

CDR3 amino acids: CASSRRESIAQYF. CDR3 nucleotides: TGCGCCAGCAGCCGAAGAGAGAGTATCGCGCAGTATTTT. The chain couples TRBV5-1 to TRBJ2-3; no firm D call. V shed 4 bases and J shed 10 bases, with 16 bases lying between them. This CDR3 is built from 13 residues. In germline, CDR1 is SGHRS, CDR2 YFSETQ. The whole variable domain, remainder taken from reference TRBV5-1 and TRBJ2-3, is KAGVTQTPRYLIKTRGQQVTLSCSPISGHRSVSWYQQTPGQGLQFLFEYFSETQRNKGNFPGRFSGRQFSNSRSEMNVSTLELGDSALYLCASSRRESIAQYFGPGTRLTVL.